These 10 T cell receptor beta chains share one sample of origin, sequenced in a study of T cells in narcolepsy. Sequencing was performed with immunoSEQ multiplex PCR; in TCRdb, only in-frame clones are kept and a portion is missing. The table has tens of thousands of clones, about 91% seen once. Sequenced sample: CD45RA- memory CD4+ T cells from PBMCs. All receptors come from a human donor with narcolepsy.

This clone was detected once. The CDR3 protein is CASSLKGNEKLFF. DNA for the CDR3: TGTGCCAGCAGCTTGAAGGGTAATGAAAAACTGTTTTTT. The gene calls are TRBV5-4 and TRBJ1-4; D ambiguous. The CDR3 consists of 13 residues. V dropped 1 base and J dropped 4 bases, with 5 bases sitting between them. Germline-derived CDR1 and CDR2 are SGHNT and YYREEE (reference sequence).

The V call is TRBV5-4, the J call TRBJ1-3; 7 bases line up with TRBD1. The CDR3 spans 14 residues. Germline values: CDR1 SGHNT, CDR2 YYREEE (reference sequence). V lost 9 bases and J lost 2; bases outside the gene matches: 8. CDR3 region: CAINYRGAGNTIYF. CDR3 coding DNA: TGTGCCATCAACTACAGGGGAGCTGGAAACACCATATATTTT.

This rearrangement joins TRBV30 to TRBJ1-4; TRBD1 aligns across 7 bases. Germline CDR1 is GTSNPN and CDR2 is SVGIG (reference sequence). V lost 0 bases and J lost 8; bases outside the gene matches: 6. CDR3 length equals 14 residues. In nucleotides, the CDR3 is TGTGCCTGGAGTGTACACAGGGGTAGGGAAAAACTGTTTTTT. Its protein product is CAWSVHRGREKLFF.

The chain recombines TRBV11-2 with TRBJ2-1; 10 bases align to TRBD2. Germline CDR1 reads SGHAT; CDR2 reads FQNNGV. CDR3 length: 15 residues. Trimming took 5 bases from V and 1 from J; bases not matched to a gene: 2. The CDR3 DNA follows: TGTGCCAGCAGCCAACTAGCGGGGTCCTACAATGAGCAGTTCTTC. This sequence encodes CASSQLAGSYNEQFF.

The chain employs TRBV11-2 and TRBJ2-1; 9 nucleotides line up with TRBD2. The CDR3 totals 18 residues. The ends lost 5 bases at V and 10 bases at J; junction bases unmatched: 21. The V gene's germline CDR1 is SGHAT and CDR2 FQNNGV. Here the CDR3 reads CASSPLGVGTSSWGEQFF. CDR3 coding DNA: TGTGCCAGCAGCCCTTTAGGGGTGGGGACTAGCAGCTGGGGGGAGCAGTTCTTC. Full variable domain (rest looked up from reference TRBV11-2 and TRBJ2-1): EAGVAQSPRYKIIEKRQSVAFWCNPISGHATLYWYQQILGQGPKLLIQFQNNGVVDDSQLPKDRFSAERLKGVDSTLKIQPAKLEDSAVYLCASSPLGVGTSSWGEQFFGPGTRLTVL.

As DNA, the CDR3 is TGTGCCAGCATGAGGACGAGGAACACCGGGGAGCTGTTTTTT. Translated, it gives CASMRTRNTGELFF. The genes are TRBV2 and TRBJ2-2; no clear D gene. Trimming shortened V by 7 bases and J by 1 base, and 10 bases separated the two germline ends. The CDR3 is 14 amino acids. The germline CDR1 and CDR2 sequences are SNHLY and FYNNEI. Supplemented by reference TRBV2 and TRBJ2-2, the full variable domain reads EPEVTQTPSHQVTQMGQEVILRCVPISNHLYFYWYRQILGQKVEFLVSFYNNEISEKSEIFDDQFSVERPDGSNFTLKIRSTKLEDSAMYFCASMRTRNTGELFFGEGSRLTVL.

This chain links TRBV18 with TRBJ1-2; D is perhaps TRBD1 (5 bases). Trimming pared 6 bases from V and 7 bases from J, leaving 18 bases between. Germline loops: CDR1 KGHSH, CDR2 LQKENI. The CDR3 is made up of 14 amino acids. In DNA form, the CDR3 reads TGTGCCAGCTCTCCGACAGAGGCTTTAGGTGGCTACACCTTC. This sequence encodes CASSPTEALGGYTF.

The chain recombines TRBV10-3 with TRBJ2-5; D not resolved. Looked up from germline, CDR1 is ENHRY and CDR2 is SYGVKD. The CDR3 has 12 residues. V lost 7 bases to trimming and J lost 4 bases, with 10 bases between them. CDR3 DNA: TGTGCCATCAAAGGACCCGGAGAGACCCAGTACTTC. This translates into CAIKGPGETQYF.

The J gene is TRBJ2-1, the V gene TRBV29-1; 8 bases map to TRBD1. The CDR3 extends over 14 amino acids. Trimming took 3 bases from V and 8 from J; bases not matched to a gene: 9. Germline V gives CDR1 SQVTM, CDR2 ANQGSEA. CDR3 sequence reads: CSVDGAAGGYEQFF. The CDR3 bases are TGCAGCGTTGATGGGGCGGCAGGGGGCTATGAGCAGTTCTTC.

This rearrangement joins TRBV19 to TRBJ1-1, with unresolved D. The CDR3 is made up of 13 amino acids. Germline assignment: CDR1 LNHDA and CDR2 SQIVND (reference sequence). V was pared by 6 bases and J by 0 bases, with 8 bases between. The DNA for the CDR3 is TGTGCCAGTAGGAGAACAGTGAACACTGAAGCTTTCTTT. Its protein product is CASRRTVNTEAFF.